The clone carrying this TCR beta chain has more than one count but fewer than ten. No antigen is known for it. The entry originates in a study of CD8 T cells in ankylosing spondylitis. Study-wide findings and caveats: A TCR beta motif of fewer than ten highly homologous variants appeared characteristic of ankylosing spondylitis blood. Peripheral blood samples showed relatively rare disease-linked clones, and these clones were CD8+.

TCRdb reprocessed the 5' RACE reads via MiXCR and lists one record per CDR3 protein. The sample contains roughly 120,000 distinct CDR3 sequences, roughly 13% of which appear only once. The germline V gene has CDR1 SGHRS and CDR2 YFSETQ. J was trimmed by 2 bases and V by 4 bases; bases with no gene match: 5. This CDR3 region has 15 residues. Sequences were obtained from blood, either unsorted or a sorted T cell fraction (not recorded which). The chain couples TRBV5-1 to TRBJ2-3, with 9 bases identical to TRBD2. This sequence was found in a female donor with ankylosing spondylitis or in good health (not recorded which). The CDR3 reads CASSVGTSNTDTQYF. Here the CDR3 DNA reads TGCGCCAGCAGCGTAGGGACTAGCAACACAGATACGCAGTATTTT.